Following are 27 T cell receptor beta chains from one sample sequenced in a study of human T cells and chemical hapten exposure. TCRdb analysed the RACE reads with MiXCR anew, one entry per CDR3 protein. This sample has fewer than 200,000 distinct CDR3 sequences; about a quarter occur once, and the top ten carry approximately 2.3%. Time point noted: patch test 3, about 24 weeks after DPC sensitization. As for treatment: therapeutic diphenylcyclopropenone sensitization with weekly scalp DPC. Sequencing was performed on whole blood, taken in connection with sensitization to the hapten diphenylcyclopropenone (DPC). The receptors were sampled from a young woman with alopecia areata. Some clones in this sample may be carry-over from other donors' samples.

This clonotype was recorded a few times. The V and J genes are TRBV5-1 and TRBJ1-2; 7 bases match TRBD1. V dropped 4 bases and J dropped 2; count of bases not matched to a gene: 8. CDR1 is SGHRS, CDR2 YFSETQ, per germline. CDR3 length: 15 residues. CDR3 in DNA: TGCGCCAGCAGCCCGACAGGGCCGAAAAACTATGGCTACACCTTC. Protein: CASSPTGPKNYGYTF.

The chain has TRBV9 and TRBJ2-2; D is tentatively TRBD1 or TRBD2 (6 bases each). The ends were cut back, 2 bases at V and 4 bases at J, with 12 bases in the middle. The CDR3 has 15 amino acids. Germline V gives CDR1 SGDLS, CDR2 YYNGEE. The CDR3 sequence: CASSVGGASTGELFF. In DNA, the CDR3 is TGTGCCAGCAGCGTGGGGGGCGCGAGCACCGGGGAGCTGTTTTTT.

This chain links TRBV2 with TRBJ2-1; no firm D call. V dropped 7 bases and J dropped 9 bases, with 7 bases sitting between them. CDR1 is SNHLY, CDR2 FYNNEI, per germline. This CDR3 is 10 amino acids long. In nucleotides, the CDR3 is TGTGCCAGCACGGTCAGTGAGCAGTTCTTC. This translates into CASTVSEQFF.

The chain employs TRBV11-2 and TRBJ2-3; D is perhaps TRBD1 (5 bases). CDR1 and CDR2 from the germline V gene are SGHAT and FQNNGV. There are 12 residues in the CDR3. Trimming removed 5 bases from V and 6 bases from J, with 9 bases in between. In DNA, the CDR3 is TGTGCCAGCAGCAAAAGGGGTGATACGCAGTATTTT. This codes for CASSKRGDTQYF. The full variable domain, completed using reference TRBV11-2 and TRBJ2-3, is EAGVAQSPRYKIIEKRQSVAFWCNPISGHATLYWYQQILGQGPKLLIQFQNNGVVDDSQLPKDRFSAERLKGVDSTLKIQPAKLEDSAVYLCASSKRGDTQYFGPGTRLTVL.

The table lists this clonotype with a few counts. The chain combines TRBV4-1 with TRBJ2-1, with 14 bases aligning to TRBD2. J gave up 9 bases and V 3 bases, and 4 bases lay outside the gene matches. The CDR3 covers 15 residues. The V gene's germline CDR1 is MGHRA and CDR2 YSYEKL. Written as DNA, the CDR3 is TGCGCCAGCAGCCATGGGACTAGCGGGGGACGTGAGCAGTTCTTC. It codes for CASSHGTSGGREQFF.

The CDR3 here is CSVGTDYEQYF. CDR3 coding DNA: TGCAGCGTTGGGACGGATTACGAGCAGTACTTC. This rearrangement joins TRBV29-1 to TRBJ2-7; D remains ambiguous. Trimming removed 4 bases at V and 4 bases at J, with 8 bases between. Per germline, CDR1 SQVTM and CDR2 ANQGSEA. The CDR3 covers 11 residues.

There are many counts of this clonotype. V usage is TRBV29-1 and J usage is TRBJ2-7; D ambiguous. Germline loops: CDR1 SQVTM, CDR2 ANQGSEA. Trimming removed 1 base from V and 3 bases from J, with 10 bases in between. The CDR3 has 13 residues. CDR3 loop: CSVEVESYYEQYF. The CDR3 nucleotides read TGCAGCGTTGAAGTAGAAAGTTACTACGAGCAGTACTTC.

This clonotype has a handful of counts. This chain links TRBV4-2 with TRBJ1-5; D not resolved. Deletions cut 0 bases from V and 4 bases from J, with 4 bases between. CDR3 length: 13 amino acids. In germline, CDR1 is LGHNA, CDR2 YNFKEQ. Here the CDR3 reads CASSQEMNQPQHF. Written as DNA, the CDR3 is TGTGCCAGCAGCCAAGAGATGAATCAGCCCCAGCATTTT.

A few counts support this clonotype. V usage is TRBV7-8 and J usage is TRBJ2-1, with a tentative D call TRBD2 (6 bases). V was shortened by 8 bases and J by 8 bases, with 19 bases between the two germline ends. CDR3 length equals 14 residues. Germline V lookup: CDR1 SGHVS, CDR2 FQNEAQ. The CDR3 region has the DNA TGTGCCAGCCTAATCGCGGGGCCCGAGGATGAGCAGTTCTTC. Translated: CASLIAGPEDEQFF.

The chain combines TRBV7-2 with TRBJ2-6; D not certain. Trimming took off 5 bases at V and 0 bases at J, with 14 bases between the two ends. Germline CDR1 is SGHTA and CDR2 is FQGNSA. The CDR3 runs to 17 residues. DNA of the CDR3: TGTGCCAGCAGCCCCCCGGTGGTCCGCTCTGGGGCCAACGTCCTGACTTTC. Its translation is CASSPPVVRSGANVLTF.

This clonotype was counted only a few times. V is TRBV5-1 and J is TRBJ2-3; either TRBD1 or TRBD2 may supply D (5 bases each). The CDR3 spans 14 residues. Trimming took 4 bases from V and 6 from J, leaving 15 bases between them. Per germline, CDR1 SGHRS and CDR2 YFSETQ. CDR3 in amino acids: CASSPGPRDDTQYF. CDR3 sequence (DNA): TGCGCCAGCAGCCCGGGGCCCAGGGACGATACGCAGTATTTT.

The rearrangement uses TRBV4-1 and TRBJ2-7; 8 nucleotides agree with TRBD2. The CDR3 spans 16 residues. V was clipped by 1 base and J by 0 bases; unmatched bases: 5. Germline CDR1 reads MGHRA; CDR2 reads YSYEKL. CDR3 in amino acids: CASSQGTSYSSYEQYF. In DNA, the CDR3 is TGCGCCAGCAGCCAAGGGACTAGCTACAGCTCCTACGAGCAGTACTTC.

The sample holds a few counts of this clonotype. The genes are TRBV5-8 and TRBJ2-5; 7 positions match TRBD2. J gave up 7 bases and V 5 bases, and 8 bases lay outside the gene matches. Germline V gene lookup returns CDR1 SGHTS and CDR2 YDEGEE. The CDR3 contains 13 residues. CDR3 residues: CASSRDGGGTQYF. CDR3 coding DNA: TGTGCCAGCAGTCGTGACGGCGGGGGGACCCAGTACTTC. The entire variable domain, with the rest obtained from reference TRBV5-8 and TRBJ2-5, is as follows: EAGVTQSPTHLIKTRGQQATLRCSPISGHTSVYWYQQALGLGLQFLLWYDEGEERNRGNFPPRFSGRQFPNYSSELNVNALELEDSALYLCASSRDGGGTQYFGPGTRLLVL.

This clonotype showed up just a few times. The rearrangement links TRBV20-1 to TRBJ2-7; the D gene is possibly TRBD1 (6 bases). The V end lost 6 bases, the J end lost 6 bases, and 18 bases lay between the germline ends. CDR3 size: 13 residues. Germline V gives CDR1 DFQATT, CDR2 SNEGSKA (reference sequence). DNA for the CDR3: TGCAGTGCCTTCTGGACAGCAAACTCCGAGCAGTACTTC. This sequence encodes CSAFWTANSEQYF.

This rearrangement joins TRBV7-2 to TRBJ2-5; the match to TRBD2 covers 9 bases. CDR1 and CDR2 (germline): SGHTA, FQGNSA. The CDR3 is 15 residues long. V was clipped by 2 bases and J by 6 bases; unmatched bases: 7. CDR3 in amino acids: CASSLSSSGTKTQYF. DNA for the CDR3: TGTGCCAGCAGCTTATCATCTAGCGGGACAAAGACCCAGTACTTC. The full variable domain, its missing parts supplied by reference TRBV7-2 and TRBJ2-5, is GAGVSQSPSNKVTEKGKDVELRCDPISGHTALYWYRQSLGQGLEFLIYFQGNSAPDKSGLPSDRFSAERTGGSVSTLTIQRTQQEDSAVYLCASSLSSSGTKTQYFGPGTRLLVL.

The chain has TRBV9 and TRBJ1-3; D call uncertain. The germline V gene encodes CDR1 SGDLS and CDR2 YYNGEE. The CDR3 length is 15 residues. The V and J ends lost 4 bases and 0 bases respectively, with 11 bases between them. The CDR3 bases are TGTGCCAGCAGCTCAGCAGGATACTCTGGAAACACCATATATTTT. This gives the protein CASSSAGYSGNTIYF.

This clonotype was detected a few times. The J gene is TRBJ1-6, the V gene TRBV4-2, with D possibly matching TRBD1 (5 bases). This CDR3 is built from 16 residues. CDR1 and CDR2 from the germline V gene are LGHNA and YNFKEQ. Trimming shortened V by 0 bases and J by 10 bases, and 16 bases separated the two germline ends. CDR3 nucleotides: TGTGCCAGCAGCCAAGACTTTAGGGGTATGCGGTCACCCCTCCACTTT. It specifies CASSQDFRGMRSPLHF.

This clonotype has a handful of counts. The rearrangement uses TRBV7-8 and TRBJ1-4; TRBD1 is a possible D gene (6 bases). The germline gives CDR1 SGHVS, CDR2 FQNEAQ. The V end was cut by 5 bases, the J end by 8 bases, with 15 bases between. The CDR3 is 14 residues long. The CDR3 protein is CASSLYGGGEKLFF. As DNA, the CDR3 is TGTGCCAGCAGCCTTTACGGGGGCGGCGAAAAACTGTTTTTT.

The V call is TRBV10-3, the J call TRBJ1-1, with 7 bases matching TRBD1. The V gene's germline CDR1 is ENHRY and CDR2 SYGVKD. V shed 2 bases, J shed 6 bases, and the junction held 15 bases outside the gene matches. The length of the CDR3 is 17 residues. The CDR3 loop is CAISEPRQGGFDAEAFF. CDR3 nucleotide sequence: TGTGCCATCAGTGAGCCCCGACAGGGTGGGTTTGACGCTGAAGCTTTCTTT.

The chain joins TRBV7-9 to TRBJ2-1; D unclear. The CDR3 totals 16 residues. V was clipped by 2 bases and J by 0 bases, with 11 bases between them. Germline V gene data show CDR1 as SEHNR and CDR2 as FQNEAQ (reference sequence). CDR3 protein: CASSLPGANSYNEQFF. In DNA, the CDR3 is TGTGCCAGCAGCTTACCTGGCGCGAACTCCTACAATGAGCAGTTCTTC.

About this clonotype itself: A junction boundary mismatches the germline segment, possibly from a read error. The chain joins TRBV4-1 to TRBJ2-5, with a possible D match to TRBD1 (6 bases). The CDR3 spans 12 residues. The V gene's germline CDR1 is MGHRA and CDR2 YSYEKL. The CDR3 nucleotides are TGCGCCAGCAGCCCGAACTACAGGGTGATGCACTTC. This gives the protein CASSPNYRVMHF.

V usage is TRBV6-2 or TRBV6-3 and J usage is TRBJ2-4; possible D gene TRBD1, 6 bases. The V gene's germline CDR1 is MNHEY and CDR2 SVGEGT. There are 17 residues in the CDR3. V gave up 5 bases and J gave up 0 bases, with 17 bases separating them. CDR3 loop: CASSVKRQALAKNIQYF. The CDR3 DNA follows: TGTGCCAGCAGTGTCAAACGACAGGCACTAGCCAAAAACATTCAGTACTTC.

This clonotype was found a few times. This chain joins TRBV7-2 and TRBJ1-6, with TRBD1 as a possible D gene (5 bases). V was trimmed by 5 bases and J by 10 bases, leaving 12 bases between them. The CDR3 length is 13 residues. Germline V gene lookup returns CDR1 SGHTA and CDR2 FQGNSA. CDR3 coding DNA: TGTGCCAGCAGCCCCCGGGGGGACTCACCCCTCCACTTT. Encoded protein: CASSPRGDSPLHF.

This clonotype was detected ten times or more. The chain is built from TRBV19 and TRBJ2-1; D is possibly TRBD2 (6 bases). Trimming shortened V by 4 bases and J by 6 bases, and 13 bases separated the two germline ends. Per the germline V gene, CDR1 is LNHDA and CDR2 is SQIVND (reference sequence). There are 14 residues in the CDR3. Here the CDR3 reads CASSRVAGSNEQFF. The CDR3 coding sequence is TGTGCCAGTAGTAGGGTGGCGGGGAGCAATGAGCAGTTCTTC.

This clonotype was seen a handful of times. The J gene is TRBJ2-1, the V gene TRBV9; 8 bases map to TRBD2. The CDR3 totals 16 residues. Unmatched junction bases numbered 6, after V lost 0 bases and J lost 4 bases. Germline assignment: CDR1 SGDLS and CDR2 YYNGEE. The CDR3 loop is CASSVGSGGVYNEQFF. DNA for the CDR3: TGTGCCAGCAGCGTAGGGAGCGGGGGAGTTTACAATGAGCAGTTCTTC.

This clonotype came up many times. For the CDR3, the DNA is TGTGCCATCAGTTCGCCACAGGGCATTGGAACCTACGAGCAGTACTTC. Translation gives CAISSPQGIGTYEQYF. J is TRBJ2-7 and V is TRBV10-3; possibly TRBD1 for D (6 bases). The V end was cut by 5 bases, the J end by 2 bases, with 19 bases between. CDR1 is ENHRY and CDR2 is SYGVKD in the germline V gene. This CDR3 spans 16 amino acids.

This clonotype was seen many times. V gene TRBV10-2 combines with J gene TRBJ2-6, with D hard to call. Trimming took off 3 bases at V and 0 bases at J, with 3 bases between the two ends. Germline CDR1 is WSHSY and CDR2 is SAAADI. CDR3 length: 14 amino acids. The CDR3 coding sequence is TGCGCCAGCAGTGACAGCTCTGGGGCCAACGTCCTGACTTTC. This encodes CASSDSSGANVLTF.